Listed here are 15 T cell receptor beta chains from one sample, sequenced in a study of blood T cells in healthy people across ages (dated by TCRdb to the mid-2010s). Library generation was performed with 5' RACE. TCRdb shows the sequencer as Illumina HiSeq 2500. A second about 6 to 11 cycle PCR used a sample-barcoded 5' primer and a J-beta primer mix. Using fastp at Q25 and MiXCR, TCRdb reprocessed the public reads and kept productive beta chains. Each CDR3 protein gets just one entry, which takes the most common genes and DNA from the rows behind it. The sample data list more than 800,000 distinct CDR3 sequences, and around 43% of these were observed just once. 18% of the sample is held by the ten biggest clonotypes. Material for sequencing was blood. These receptors were taken from a woman aged 55-69 years in good health.

This clonotype has a handful of counts. V and J are TRBV29-1 and TRBJ2-7; TRBD2 aligns across 11 bases. The CDR3 contains 13 residues. CDR1 and CDR2 (germline): SQVTM, ANQGSEA. V shed 5 bases, J shed 2 bases, and the junction held 2 bases outside the gene matches. The CDR3 DNA is TGCAGCGTTTCGACTAGCGGGGCCTACGAGCAGTACTTC. It specifies CSVSTSGAYEQYF.

The rearrangement uses TRBV5-1 and TRBJ2-2; D uncertain. V lost 4 bases and J 8 bases, leaving 15 bases between the germline ends. The CDR3 spans 14 residues. Germline values: CDR1 SGHRS, CDR2 YFSETQ. The CDR3 sequence is CASSIASLPGELFF. DNA for the CDR3: TGCGCCAGCAGCATCGCATCGCTCCCGGGGGAGCTGTTTTTT.

This clonotype was observed a handful of times. This rearrangement joins TRBV6-6 to TRBJ2-7; 12 bases are shared with TRBD2. Germline-derived CDR1 and CDR2 are MNHNY and SVGAGI (reference sequence). V lost 2 bases to trimming and J lost 3 bases; unmatched junction nucleotides: 5. The CDR3 loop spans 16 amino acids. The CDR3 loop is CASSYGLAGSGYEQYF. The CDR3 DNA reads TGTGCCAGCAGTTACGGACTAGCGGGGAGTGGCTACGAGCAGTACTTC.

The sample holds a few counts of this clonotype. The J gene is TRBJ2-7, the V gene TRBV27; D remains unclear. Germline V gives CDR1 MNHEY, CDR2 SMNVEV (reference sequence). The CDR3 contains 13 residues. V gave up 5 bases and J gave up 3 bases, with 11 bases separating them. CDR3 DNA: TGTGCCAGCAGTGTAAAAGCGTTCTACGAGCAGTACTTC. Its protein product is CASSVKAFYEQYF.

This clonotype occurred a few times. The chain links TRBV2 to TRBJ2-7; unclear D gene. V lost 5 bases and J 0 bases, leaving 11 bases between the germline ends. CDR1 is SNHLY and CDR2 is FYNNEI in the germline V gene. This CDR3 is built from 14 residues. The CDR3 coding sequence is TGTGCCAGCAGTTACTTTCCCGACTCCTACGAGCAGTACTTC. Translated, it gives CASSYFPDSYEQYF.

The sample holds a few counts of this clonotype. This rearrangement joins TRBV20-1 to TRBJ2-7, with 13 bases that match TRBD2. Germline V gene sequence: CDR1 DFQATT, CDR2 SNEGSKA (reference sequence). Losses at the gene ends were 0 bases for V and 3 bases for J; bases not matched to a gene: 5. There are 16 residues in the CDR3. As DNA, the CDR3 is TGCAGTGCTAGAGATATCAGACTAGCGGGGGGCTACGAGCAGTACTTC. Translating gives CSARDIRLAGGYEQYF.

This clonotype showed up just once. The rearrangement links TRBV12-3 or TRBV12-4 to TRBJ2-1, with 10 nucleotides matching TRBD2. V trimming: 6 bases; J trimming: 6 bases; junction bases outside the gene matches: 8. There are 15 residues in the CDR3. The CDR3: CASRKTSGIANEQFF. CDR3 sequence (DNA): TGTGCCAGCAGAAAAACTAGCGGGATCGCCAATGAGCAGTTCTTC.

The rearrangement links TRBV20-1 to TRBJ2-1; tentatively, D is TRBD2 (5 bases). CDR3 length: 13 amino acids. V was shortened by 3 bases and J by 8 bases, with 14 bases between the two germline ends. The germline V gene encodes CDR1 DFQATT and CDR2 SNEGSKA (reference sequence). The CDR3: CSARTTLPHEQFF. In DNA, the CDR3 is TGCAGTGCTAGGACTACTCTTCCCCATGAGCAGTTCTTC.

The CDR3 DNA sequence: TGTGCCAGCAGCTTCTGGGTTAATAATGAGCAGTTCTTC. It specifies CASSFWVNNEQFF. This chain uses TRBV7-6 with TRBJ2-1; D is ambiguous. This CDR3 is built from 13 residues. V was shortened by 3 bases and J by 7 bases, with 10 bases between the two germline ends. The germline CDR1 and CDR2 sequences are SGHVS and FNYEAQ.

The table lists this clonotype with a few counts. V usage is TRBV7-9 and J usage is TRBJ2-1; the match to TRBD2 covers 13 bases. The CDR3 spans 17 residues. V lost 2 bases, J lost 4 bases, and 5 bases stayed unmatched. CDR1 SEHNR and CDR2 FQNEAQ come from the germline V gene (reference sequence). The CDR3 reads CASSLRTSGSLYNEQFF. CDR3 DNA: TGTGCCAGCAGCTTACGGACTAGCGGGAGTCTGTACAATGAGCAGTTCTTC.

About this clonotype itself: It may be a read error: a sequence one base away is much more abundant. The CDR3 coding sequence is TGCAGCGTGGGACAAAGGCTCTCCTACGAGCAGTACTTC. Translating it yields CSVGQRLSYEQYF. V and J are TRBV29-1 and TRBJ2-7; possibly TRBD1 for D (6 bases). Germline loops: CDR1 SQVTM, CDR2 ANQGSEA. Trimming cost V 6 bases and J 0 bases, with 12 bases left between them. This CDR3 is 13 amino acids long.

The chain recombines TRBV6-5 with TRBJ2-5; no clear D. This CDR3 has 14 residues. The V and J ends lost 2 bases and 4 bases respectively, with 11 bases between them. In germline, CDR1 is MNHEY, CDR2 SVGAGI. CDR3 region: CASSYSQASETQYF. The CDR3 bases are TGTGCCAGCAGTTACAGCCAGGCTTCAGAGACCCAGTACTTC.

This clonotype appeared a few times. The J gene is TRBJ1-3, the V gene TRBV5-5; 9 bases line up with TRBD1. The CDR3 sequence is 13 residues long. Germline trimming cut 3 bases from V and 8 bases from J; bases unmatched to any gene: 3. Germline CDR1 SGHKS, CDR2 YYEKEE (reference sequence). CDR3 bases: TGTGCCAGCAGCTGGGACAGGGTGGACACCATATATTTT. As protein: CASSWDRVDTIYF.

The CDR3 reads CASSQGAPARAYEQYF. The CDR3 DNA reads as TGTGCCAGCAGCCAAGGGGCTCCGGCTCGAGCCTACGAGCAGTACTTC. V is TRBV3-1 and J is TRBJ2-7; D is undetermined. The CDR3 is 16 residues long. Deletions cut 1 base from V and 2 bases from J, with 15 bases between. Germline V gene data show CDR1 as LGHDT and CDR2 as YNNKEL (reference sequence).

The CDR3 reads CSVIPAMGQGYWEQYF. The CDR3 DNA is TGCAGTGTCATACCGGCTATGGGACAGGGGTATTGGGAGCAGTACTTC. V is TRBV20-1 and J is TRBJ2-7, with 10 bases matching TRBD1. The V gene end was trimmed by 7 bases and the J gene end by 7 bases; junction bases not matched to a gene: 19. This CDR3 spans 16 amino acids. In germline, CDR1 is DFQATT, CDR2 SNEGSKA (reference sequence).